The present T cell receptor beta chain was sequenced within a study of blood T cell repertoires in COVID-19. For the study at large: Both acute and convalescent COVID-19 samples were obtained from the United States, Italy and Spain.

Per the original data handling: Reference gene primer amplification yielded estimated nucleated cell counts. Libraries were prepared by immunoSEQ multiplex PCR; TCRdb keeps only in-frame clonotypes and omits some of them. Clone size and the V and J calls come from that table; the DNA yielded D and trimming. Of 650,000 to 800,000 clones in the sample, 85% to 90% were seen once. Sequenced sample: peripheral blood. This TCR was sampled from a woman between 18 and 30 years old with acute or convalescent COVID-19.

In nucleotides, the CDR3 is TGTGCCAGCAGCCAAGTCCCGGGACATTTTTCTGGGGCCAACGTCCTGACTTTC. Its protein product is CASSQVPGHFSGANVLTF. The chain joins TRBV4-2 to TRBJ2-6, with D possibly TRBD1 on 6 matching bases. V lost 1 base and J lost 1, with 14 bases in between. Per germline, CDR1 LGHNA and CDR2 YNFKEQ. The CDR3 sequence is 18 residues long.